The 30 T cell receptor beta chains given below trace back to one sample, sequenced in a study of vaccination and CD4 T cells after COVID-19. Oncomine TCR Beta short-read sequencing was applied to DNA from cultured CD4+ T cells. A single record per CDR3 protein comes from TCRdb applying MiXCR to the PCR reads. The profile covers approximately 20,000 distinct CDR3 sequences, with 45% to 50% appearing a single time and 4% taken by the ten largest. These receptors' targets are unknown. Treatment described: roughly 11-day PBMC culture with coronavirus spike peptide pools or control peptides (ViraFEST assay). Here the sequenced sample was CD4+ T cells from blood, cultured in vitro, taken before SARS-CoV-2 vaccination. All receptors come from a human donor who had recovered from COVID-19.

In its sample, this clonotype was seen a few times. This chain links TRBV19 with TRBJ1-2; a possible D gene is TRBD1 (5 bases). CDR1 is LNHDA, CDR2 SQIVND, per germline (reference sequence). The V and J ends lost 7 bases and 3 bases respectively, with 12 bases between them. This CDR3 has 13 amino acids. The CDR3 sequence: CASTRGGYYGYTF. The DNA for the CDR3 is TGTGCCAGTACCCGGGGGGGGTACTATGGCTACACCTTC.

This chain uses TRBV27 with TRBJ2-1; no definite D call. In germline, CDR1 is MNHEY, CDR2 SMNVEV (reference sequence). The length of the CDR3 is 12 residues. V was cut by 7 bases and J by 8 bases, with 12 bases left in between. For the CDR3, the DNA is TGTGCCAGCATTTCCCGTGGCGATGAGCAGTTCTTC. It encodes CASISRGDEQFF.

This clonotype was observed once. The chain joins TRBV6-1 to TRBJ1-6, with 9 bases lining up with TRBD1. The CDR3 is made up of 14 amino acids. Trimming removed 6 bases from V and 7 bases from J; junction bases left unmatched: 4. Germline CDR1 reads MNHNS; CDR2 reads SASEGT. The CDR3 spells CASRRQGENSPLHF. CDR3 DNA: TGTGCCAGCAGAAGACAGGGGGAGAATTCACCCCTCCACTTT.

This clonotype was picked up one time. V is TRBV5-6 and J is TRBJ2-3, with D maybe TRBD2 (5 bases). V lost 2 bases, J lost 4 bases, and 14 bases lay in between. Germline CDR1 and CDR2: SGHDT and YYEEEE. This CDR3 comprises 15 residues. The CDR3 nucleotides read TGTGCCAGCAGCTTTAGGCCACCTAGCCCAGATACGCAGTATTTT. Its translation is CASSFRPPSPDTQYF.

The V and J genes are TRBV28 and TRBJ1-2; 9 bases are shared with TRBD1. Trimming cost V 5 bases and J 5 bases; bases outside gene matches: 12. Germline values: CDR1 MDHEN, CDR2 SYDVKM. The CDR3 spans 16 residues. CDR3 loop: CASSTGTGKATYGYTF. In DNA form, the CDR3 reads TGTGCCAGCAGTACCGGGACAGGGAAGGCAACTTATGGCTACACCTTC.

J is TRBJ2-3 and V is TRBV7-9; no reliable D call. From germline, CDR1 is SEHNR and CDR2 FQNEAQ (reference sequence). V lost 4 bases to trimming and J lost 1 base, with 6 bases between them. The length of the CDR3 is 13 residues. The DNA of the CDR3 is TGTGCCAGCAGCTCGGACGGCACAGATACGCAGTATTTT. This codes for CASSSDGTDTQYF.

This rearrangement joins TRBV2 to TRBJ2-7, with 10 bases lining up with TRBD2. From germline, CDR1 is SNHLY and CDR2 FYNNEI. V dropped 7 bases and J dropped 4; count of bases not matched to a gene: 7. The CDR3 length is 14 residues. CDR3 DNA: TGTGCCAGCAAAGGACTAGCGGAGGAGTACGAGCAGTACTTC. Protein sequence: CASKGLAEEYEQYF.

Here the CDR3 DNA reads TGTGCCAGCAGTTTAATCCAGGGGCCCGGCTACACCTTC. Amino acids: CASSLIQGPGYTF. This chain connects TRBV28 to TRBJ1-2, with D tentatively TRBD1 (6 bases). Germline V gene lookup returns CDR1 MDHEN and CDR2 SYDVKM. Trimming cost V 2 bases and J 8 bases, with 12 bases left between them. CDR3 size: 13 residues.

The V call is TRBV6-1, the J call TRBJ2-7, with TRBD2 matching 10 bases. Trimming took 6 bases from V and 2 from J; bases not matched to a gene: 4. Germline-derived CDR1 and CDR2 are MNHNS and SASEGT. CDR3 length: 14 amino acids. The CDR3 nucleotides read TGTGCCAGCAGGAATAGCGGGGGGACCTACGAGCAGTACTTC. Its protein product is CASRNSGGTYEQYF.

This clonotype showed up just a few times. The V and J genes are TRBV12-3 or TRBV12-4 and TRBJ2-5; weak D call: TRBD2 (5 bases). V lost 0 bases and J 5 bases, leaving 7 bases between the germline ends. There are 13 residues in the CDR3. This chain's CDR3 is CASSLAGVETQYF. The CDR3 region has the DNA TGTGCCAGCAGTTTAGCCGGGGTGGAGACCCAGTACTTC.

The chain has TRBV11-3 and TRBJ2-5, with D perhaps being TRBD1 or TRBD2 (6 bases each). CDR1 and CDR2 from the germline V gene are SGHNT and YENEEA. V gave up 1 base and J gave up 5 bases, with 11 bases separating them. The CDR3 has 14 amino acids. CDR3 DNA: TGTGCCAGCAGCTTAGGGAGGGGGGCTGAGACCCAGTACTTC. Translated, it gives CASSLGRGAETQYF.

The V gene is TRBV12-3 or TRBV12-4, the J gene TRBJ1-1, with no clear D. The CDR3 loop spans 11 amino acids. The germline V and J ends were trimmed by 3 bases and 4 bases, with 3 bases remaining between them. The CDR3 sequence is CASSFGTEAFF. Here the CDR3 DNA reads TGTGCCAGCAGTTTTGGCACTGAAGCTTTCTTT.

In this sample, this clonotype turned up once. The chain recombines TRBV19 with TRBJ2-4; D might be TRBD1 or TRBD2, each matching 5 bases. This CDR3 is built from 16 residues. Germline values: CDR1 LNHDA, CDR2 SQIVND (reference sequence). Trimming shortened V by 4 bases and J by 0 bases, and 13 bases separated the two germline ends. This CDR3 is CASSTPGRQAKNIQYF. The DNA for the CDR3 is TGTGCCAGTAGTACTCCGGGACGGCAAGCCAAAAACATTCAGTACTTC.

This clonotype came up a few times. This chain joins TRBV7-8 and TRBJ2-5; 7 bases line up with TRBD2. Germline V CDR1 and CDR2: SGHVS, FQNEAQ. CDR3 length: 14 residues. Trimming removed 4 bases from V and 3 bases from J; junction bases left unmatched: 5. The CDR3 sequence is CASSSSGGEETQYF. The CDR3 bases are TGTGCCAGCAGCTCTAGCGGAGGGGAAGAGACCCAGTACTTC.

This chain joins TRBV11-2 and TRBJ2-2; 9 nucleotides align to TRBD1. The CDR3 is 14 amino acids. Germline assignment: CDR1 SGHAT and CDR2 FQNNGV. Losses at the gene ends were 5 bases for V and 4 bases for J; bases not matched to a gene: 2. DNA of the CDR3: TGTGCCAGCAGCGGACAGGGGTCCACCGGGGAGCTGTTTTTT. Translating gives CASSGQGSTGELFF.

The genes are TRBV11-2 and TRBJ2-3; D is ambiguous. CDR1 is SGHAT, CDR2 FQNNGV, per germline. The ends were cut back, 6 bases at V and 2 bases at J, with 12 bases in the middle. The CDR3 runs to 14 residues. The CDR3 here is CASRVRSNTDTQYF. CDR3 in DNA: TGTGCCAGCAGGGTCCGAAGTAACACAGATACGCAGTATTTT.

The chain carries TRBV20-1 and TRBJ2-1; the match to TRBD1 covers 10 bases. CDR1 is DFQATT and CDR2 is SNEGSKA in the germline V gene (reference sequence). The CDR3 covers 14 residues. The CDR3 bases are TGCAGCCCTTTCGGGGACAGGGGTTCTTATGAGCAGTTCTTC. Translation gives CSPFGDRGSYEQFF.

The V and J genes are TRBV6-1 and TRBJ1-2; D is unclear. Per germline, CDR1 MNHNS and CDR2 SASEGT. The CDR3 totals 18 residues. Between the trimmed V and J ends, which lost 5 bases and 10 bases, there was a span of 32 bases. CDR3 sequence reads: CASSRVDFRPGHPKAYTF. DNA for the CDR3: TGTGCCAGCAGTCGAGTAGATTTTAGGCCGGGCCACCCTAAGGCCTACACCTTC.

Concerning this clonotype itself: One junction end does not reproduce the germline sequence, and a read error may be involved. This chain uses TRBV19 with TRBJ2-5; D might be TRBD2 (5 bases). The CDR3 is made up of 12 amino acids. The germline V gene has CDR1 LNHDA and CDR2 SQIVND (reference sequence). The CDR3 region is CASSLDRETQYF. The DNA for the CDR3 is TGTGCCAGTAGTTTAGACCGGGAAACCCAGTACTTC.

The V and J genes are TRBV7-2 and TRBJ2-1; TRBD2 matches 10 bases. This CDR3 spans 16 amino acids. Germline V gene lookup returns CDR1 SGHTA and CDR2 FQGNSA. V was pared by 5 bases and J by 6 bases, with 10 bases of the junction left unmatched. The CDR3 DNA reads TGTGCCAGCAGCGGAGGCGCCAGCGGGAGGGCCAATGAGCAGTTCTTC. Its translation: CASSGGASGRANEQFF.

This clonotype was recorded a few times. V usage is TRBV6-2 or TRBV6-3 and J usage is TRBJ2-3; D is perhaps TRBD2 (6 bases). Germline CDR1 is MNHEY and CDR2 is SVGEGT. CDR3 length: 16 amino acids. The V and J ends lost 7 bases and 1 base respectively, with 18 bases between them. CDR3 loop: CASTRLVPGGTDTQYF. The DNA of the CDR3 is TGTGCCAGCACCCGGCTTGTTCCGGGGGGCACAGATACGCAGTATTTT.

V gene TRBV5-4 combines with J gene TRBJ2-7, with a weak D call TRBD2 (5 bases). This CDR3 contains 15 residues. Germline CDR1 and CDR2: SGHNT and YYREEE (reference sequence). V was trimmed by 7 bases and J by 0 bases, leaving 17 bases between them. The CDR3 protein is CASRSAGTSSYEQYF. The CDR3 coding sequence is TGTGCCAGCCGTTCTGCGGGCACCAGCTCCTACGAGCAGTACTTC.

J is TRBJ1-5 and V is TRBV20-1; 7 bases are shared with TRBD1. The germline CDR1 and CDR2 sequences are DFQATT and SNEGSKA (reference sequence). The ends lost 4 bases at V and 2 bases at J; junction bases unmatched: 11. The CDR3 runs 16 residues. CDR3 sequence: CSAIRAQGVGNQPQHF. The CDR3 nucleotides are TGCAGTGCTATTCGAGCCCAGGGGGTAGGCAATCAGCCCCAGCATTTT.

The J gene is TRBJ1-2, the V gene TRBV7-3, with D possibly TRBD1 on 6 matching bases. With 5 bases removed from V and 7 bases from J, the gap between germline ends came to 14 bases. Germline V gene lookup returns CDR1 SGHTA and CDR2 FQGTGA. This CDR3 region has 13 residues. This CDR3 reads CASSLTGMTGYTF. DNA for the CDR3: TGTGCCAGCAGCCTTACAGGGATGACTGGCTACACCTTC.

This clonotype has a single count. The CDR3: CASSLTNQGADTQYF. CDR3 in DNA: TGTGCCAGCAGTTTAACGAACCAGGGAGCAGATACGCAGTATTTT. V is TRBV12-3 or TRBV12-4 and J is TRBJ2-3; D may match TRBD1 or TRBD2 (5 bases each). The CDR3 covers 15 residues. The germline V and J ends were trimmed by 2 bases and 4 bases, with 13 bases remaining between them.

The J gene is TRBJ2-2, the V gene TRBV27; 7 bases are shared with TRBD1. The CDR3 extends over 17 amino acids. Per germline, CDR1 MNHEY and CDR2 SMNVEV (reference sequence). V dropped 6 bases and J dropped 8; count of bases not matched to a gene: 18. The CDR3 region is CASSPIGNRGRTGELFF. CDR3 in DNA: TGTGCCAGCAGCCCGATCGGCAACAGGGGTCGTACTGGGGAGCTGTTTTTT.

The chain combines TRBV20-1 with TRBJ1-2, with 8 positions matching TRBD1. The CDR3 extends over 16 amino acids. CDR1 and CDR2 (germline): DFQATT, SNEGSKA (reference sequence). With V trimmed by 0 bases and J by 4 bases, 10 bases remained unmatched. CDR3 sequence: CSARDRTGGAGYGYTF. The CDR3 nucleotides read TGCAGTGCTAGAGATCGCACAGGGGGGGCTGGCTATGGCTACACCTTC.

The rearrangement joins TRBV9 to TRBJ1-1; D is perhaps TRBD1 (6 bases). The germline V and J ends were trimmed by 4 bases and 10 bases, with 23 bases remaining between them. Per germline, CDR1 SGDLS and CDR2 YYNGEE. The CDR3 spans 15 residues. The CDR3 spells CASSPTGGLRVVAFF. The CDR3 nucleotides are TGTGCCAGCAGCCCGACGGGGGGGCTCAGGGTGGTAGCTTTCTTT.

The chain recombines TRBV10-3 with TRBJ1-5; TRBD1 aligns across 9 bases. Germline CDR1 ENHRY, CDR2 SYGVKD. The CDR3 is made up of 14 amino acids. V lost 8 bases, J lost 4 bases, and 6 bases stayed unmatched. CDR3 nucleotide sequence: TGTGCCATCGGACGACAGGGGGAAAATCAGCCCCAGCATTTT. It specifies CAIGRQGENQPQHF.

This clonotype is judged large (0.1 to 1%). The V call is TRBV7-3, the J call TRBJ2-7, with D possibly TRBD2 on 5 matching bases. Between the trimmed V and J ends, which lost 5 bases and 9 bases, there was a span of 17 bases. The CDR3 extends over 13 amino acids. Germline V gives CDR1 SGHTA, CDR2 FQGTGA. The CDR3 nucleotides read TGTGCCAGCAGCGCCGATCCCGGTACTAGGCAGTACTTC. Amino acid sequence: CASSADPGTRQYF.